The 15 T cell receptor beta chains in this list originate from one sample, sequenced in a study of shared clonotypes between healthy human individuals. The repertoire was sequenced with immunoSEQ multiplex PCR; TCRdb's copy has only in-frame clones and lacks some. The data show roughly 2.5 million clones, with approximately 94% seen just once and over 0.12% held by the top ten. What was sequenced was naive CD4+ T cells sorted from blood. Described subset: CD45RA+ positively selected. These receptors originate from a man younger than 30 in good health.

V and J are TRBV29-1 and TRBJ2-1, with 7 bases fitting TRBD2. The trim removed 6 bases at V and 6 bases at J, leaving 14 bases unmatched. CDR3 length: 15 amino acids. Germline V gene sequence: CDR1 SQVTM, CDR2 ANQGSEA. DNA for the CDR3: TGCAGCGTCCCTTCTGGGGGAGGGTTTTTCAATGAGCAGTTCTTC. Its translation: CSVPSGGGFFNEQFF.

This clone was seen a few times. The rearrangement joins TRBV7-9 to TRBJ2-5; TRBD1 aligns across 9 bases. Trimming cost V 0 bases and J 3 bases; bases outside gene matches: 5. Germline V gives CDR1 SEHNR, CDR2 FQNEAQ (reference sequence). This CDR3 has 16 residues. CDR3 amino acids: CASSLALGQGKETQYF. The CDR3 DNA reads TGTGCCAGCAGCTTAGCGCTGGGACAGGGTAAAGAGACCCAGTACTTC.

Here the CDR3 reads CASRSRGGGDTEAFF. CDR3 DNA sequence: TGTGCCAGCAGATCCCGAGGGGGCGGGGACACTGAAGCTTTCTTT. This chain uses TRBV2 with TRBJ1-1; TRBD1 matches at 7 bases. The V and J ends lost 6 bases and 3 bases, in that order; junction bases with no gene match: 10. This CDR3 has 15 amino acids. Germline loops: CDR1 SNHLY, CDR2 FYNNEI.

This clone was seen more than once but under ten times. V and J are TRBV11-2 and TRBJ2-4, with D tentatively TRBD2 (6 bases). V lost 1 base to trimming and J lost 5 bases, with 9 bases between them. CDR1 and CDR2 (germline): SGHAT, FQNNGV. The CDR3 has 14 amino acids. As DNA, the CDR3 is TGTGCCAGCAGCTTAGCGGGGGAACAAAACATTCAGTACTTC. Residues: CASSLAGEQNIQYF.

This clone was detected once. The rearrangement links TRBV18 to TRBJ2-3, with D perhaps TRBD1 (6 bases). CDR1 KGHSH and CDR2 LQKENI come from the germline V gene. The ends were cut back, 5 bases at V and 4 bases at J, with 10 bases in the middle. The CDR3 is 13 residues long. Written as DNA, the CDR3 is TGTGCCAGCTCAGTGGGGACACCAGATACGCAGTATTTT. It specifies CASSVGTPDTQYF.

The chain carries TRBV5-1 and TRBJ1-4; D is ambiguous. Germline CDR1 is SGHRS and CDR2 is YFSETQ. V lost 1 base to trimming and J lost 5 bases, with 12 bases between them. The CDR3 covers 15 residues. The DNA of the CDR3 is TGCGCCAGCAGCTTGTCGTACAGTTCCAATGAAAAACTGTTTTTT. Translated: CASSLSYSSNEKLFF.

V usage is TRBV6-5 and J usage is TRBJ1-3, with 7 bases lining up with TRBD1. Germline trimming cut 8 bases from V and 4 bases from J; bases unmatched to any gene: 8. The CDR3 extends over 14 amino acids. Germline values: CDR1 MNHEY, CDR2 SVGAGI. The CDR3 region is CASRRGVLGNTIYF. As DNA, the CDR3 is TGTGCCAGCCGCAGGGGGGTATTAGGAAACACCATATATTTT.

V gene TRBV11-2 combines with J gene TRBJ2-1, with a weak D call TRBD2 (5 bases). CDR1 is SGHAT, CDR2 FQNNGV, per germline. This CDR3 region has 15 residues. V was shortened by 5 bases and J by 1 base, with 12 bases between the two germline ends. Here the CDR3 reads CASSHDGVSYNEQFF. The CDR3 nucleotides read TGTGCCAGCAGCCATGACGGGGTTTCCTACAATGAGCAGTTCTTC.

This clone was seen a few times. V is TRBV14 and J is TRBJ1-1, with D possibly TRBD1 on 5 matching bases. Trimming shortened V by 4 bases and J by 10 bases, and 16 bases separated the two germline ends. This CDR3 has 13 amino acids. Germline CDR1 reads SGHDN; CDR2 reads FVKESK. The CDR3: CASSRQQLWGAFF. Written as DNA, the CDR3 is TGTGCCAGCAGCCGACAGCAACTTTGGGGAGCTTTCTTT.

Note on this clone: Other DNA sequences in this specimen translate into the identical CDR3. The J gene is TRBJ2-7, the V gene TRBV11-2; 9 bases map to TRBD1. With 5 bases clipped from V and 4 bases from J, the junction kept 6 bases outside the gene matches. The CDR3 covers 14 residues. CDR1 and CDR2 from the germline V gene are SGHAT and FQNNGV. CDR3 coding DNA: TGTGCCAGCAGCCCTGGACAGGGGAGGTACGAGCAGTACTTC. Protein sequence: CASSPGQGRYEQYF.

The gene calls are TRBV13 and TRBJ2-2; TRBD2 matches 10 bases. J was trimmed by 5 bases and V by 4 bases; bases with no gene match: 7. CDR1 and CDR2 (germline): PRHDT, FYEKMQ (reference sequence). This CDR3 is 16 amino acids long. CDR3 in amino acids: CASSSTSGLKTGELFF. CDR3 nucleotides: TGTGCCAGCAGCTCGACTAGCGGGCTTAAAACCGGGGAGCTGTTTTTT.

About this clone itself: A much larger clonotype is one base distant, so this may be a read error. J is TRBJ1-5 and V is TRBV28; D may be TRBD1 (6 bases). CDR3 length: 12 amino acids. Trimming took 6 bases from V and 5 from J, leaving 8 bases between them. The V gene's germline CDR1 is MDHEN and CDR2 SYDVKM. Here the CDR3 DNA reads TGTGCCAGCAGCTCAGGGGATCAGCCCCAGCATTTT. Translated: CASSSGDQPQHF.

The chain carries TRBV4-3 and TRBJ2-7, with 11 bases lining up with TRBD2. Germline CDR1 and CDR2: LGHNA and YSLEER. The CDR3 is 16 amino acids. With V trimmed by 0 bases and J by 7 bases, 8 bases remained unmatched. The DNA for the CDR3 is TGCGCCAGCAGCCAAGAGTTCGGCCTAGCGGGAGGTGAGCAGTACTTC. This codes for CASSQEFGLAGGEQYF.

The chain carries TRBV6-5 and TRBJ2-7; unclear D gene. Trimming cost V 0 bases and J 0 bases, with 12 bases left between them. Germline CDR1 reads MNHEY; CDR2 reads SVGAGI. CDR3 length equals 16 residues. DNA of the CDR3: TGTGCCAGCAGTTACTCGATTGGCGGAGCCTCCTACGAGCAGTACTTC. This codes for CASSYSIGGASYEQYF.

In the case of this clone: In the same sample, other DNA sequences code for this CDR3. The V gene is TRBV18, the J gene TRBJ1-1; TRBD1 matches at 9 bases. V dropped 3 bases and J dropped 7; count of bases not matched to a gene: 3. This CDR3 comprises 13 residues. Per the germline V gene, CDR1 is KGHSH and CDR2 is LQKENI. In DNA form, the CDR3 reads TGTGCCAGCTCACCTGGGACAGGGTTTGAAGCTTTCTTT. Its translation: CASSPGTGFEAFF.